The rows below give T cell receptor beta chains drawn from one sample of a study of cytomegalovirus exposure and HLA in healthy donors. Assay: immunoSEQ multiplex PCR; the TCRdb copy retains only in-frame clones and omits some. The sample lists under 95,000 clones; around 94% were seen once. Sequenced: PBMCs. Receptors were obtained from a woman under 30 in good health and CMV-seropositive. The CDR3 runs from the conserved cysteine through the conserved F or W. Each record gives: V gene, clone size, D gene, J gene, CDR3 protein, CDR3 DNA. A D gene is named only where the DNA matches it firmly. Expanded clones get a size class; other rows say once, few or many, or leave the size out.

V: TRBV29-1
size: NA
D: NA
J: TRBJ1-1
CDR3: CSVTRSQGLEAFF
DNA: TGCAGCGTTACCCGATCTCAGGGATTGGAAGCTTTCTTT

V: TRBV7-2
size: NA
D: NA
J: TRBJ1-1
CDR3: CASSLGGPQMNTEAFF
DNA: TGTGCCAGCAGCTTAGGCGGGCCCCAAATGAACACTGAAGCTTTCTTT

V: TRBV11-3
size: NA
D: NA
J: TRBJ2-1
CDR3: CASRDRLNEQFF
DNA: TGTGCCAGCAGGGACAGACTTAATGAGCAGTTCTTC

V: TRBV28
size: NA
D: NA
J: TRBJ2-1
CDR3: CAIGAGAGSYNEQFF
DNA: TGTGCCATCGGGGCAGGCGCGGGGTCCTACAATGAGCAGTTCTTC

V: TRBV29-1
size: NA
D: NA
J: TRBJ1-1
CDR3: CSVRYVNTEAFF
DNA: TGCAGCGTTCGCTATGTGAACACTGAAGCTTTCTTT

V: TRBV15
size: NA
D: TRBD2
J: TRBJ2-1
CDR3: CATSNPRGGFDNEQFF
DNA: TGTGCCACCAGCAATCCTCGGGGGGGCTTTGACAATGAGCAGTTCTTC

V: TRBV19
size: NA
D: NA
J: TRBJ1-5
CDR3: CASSFLGQGRNQPQHF
DNA: TGTGCCAGTAGTTTCCTGGGGCAGGGCCGGAATCAGCCCCAGCATTTT

V: TRBV11-3
size: NA
D: TRBD2
J: TRBJ2-1
CDR3: CASSSPSGRSYNEQFF
DNA: TGTGCCAGCAGCTCCCCGAGCGGGAGATCCTACAATGAGCAGTTCTTC

V: TRBV7-2
size: few
D: TRBD1
J: TRBJ1-5
CDR3: CASSLRQGSNQPQHF
DNA: TGTGCCAGCAGCTTAAGACAGGGCAGCAATCAGCCCCAGCATTTT

V: TRBV7-2
size: NA
D: NA
J: TRBJ1-2
CDR3: CASSLQGSAGYTF
DNA: TGTGCCAGCAGCTTGCAGGGGTCGGCTGGCTACACCTTC

V: TRBV5-8
size: NA
D: NA
J: TRBJ1-2
CDR3: CASSLRTRSDGYTF
DNA: TGTGCCAGCAGCTTGAGGACTCGTTCCGATGGCTACACCTTC

V: TRBV7-3
size: NA
D: NA
J: TRBJ2-7
CDR3: CASSLGAYYEQYF
DNA: TGTGCCAGCAGCTTAGGGGCTTACTACGAGCAGTACTTC

V: TRBV21-1
size: NA
D: NA
J: TRBJ1-1
CDR3: CASSKAKGPEGDTEAFF
DNA: TGTGCCAGCAGCAAAGCGAAGGGGCCAGAGGGGGACACTGAAGCTTTCTTT

V: TRBV7-2
size: NA
D: TRBD1
J: TRBJ1-1
CDR3: CASSPRQGMNTEAFF
DNA: TGTGCCAGCAGCCCAAGACAGGGAATGAACACTGAAGCTTTCTTT

V: TRBV6-6
size: NA
D: TRBD1
J: TRBJ1-1
CDR3: CASSYPGQGRVAEAFF
DNA: TGTGCCAGCAGTTACCCAGGACAGGGTAGAGTAGCTGAAGCTTTCTTT

V: TRBV19
size: NA
D: NA
J: TRBJ1-5
CDR3: CATAEGAKQPQHF
DNA: TGTGCCACCGCGGAAGGGGCGAAACAGCCCCAGCATTTT

V: TRBV6-5
size: NA
D: TRBD1
J: TRBJ1-2
CDR3: CASSSRTGADGYTF
DNA: TGTGCCAGCAGTTCCCGGACAGGGGCCGATGGCTACACCTTC

V: TRBV30
size: NA
D: NA
J: TRBJ2-7
CDR3: CAWSVLGSQSYEQYF
DNA: TGTGCCTGGAGTGTACTCGGGAGCCAATCCTACGAGCAGTACTTC

V: TRBV5-8
size: NA
D: NA
J: TRBJ1-2
CDR3: CASSLAFISGYGYTF
DNA: TGTGCCAGCAGCTTAGCTTTCATCTCCGGCTATGGCTACACCTTC

V: TRBV6-4
size: NA
D: TRBD1
J: TRBJ2-3
CDR3: CASSGGQGTDTQYF
DNA: TGTGCCAGCAGTGGCGGACAGGGAACAGATACGCAGTATTTT

V: TRBV4-1
size: NA
D: NA
J: TRBJ1-4
CDR3: CASSQEGLPNEKLFF
DNA: TGCGCCAGCAGCCAAGAGGGACTGCCTAATGAAAAACTGTTTTTT

V: TRBV6-1
size: NA
D: TRBD2
J: TRBJ2-1
CDR3: CASSGLAVNGYEQFF
DNA: TGTGCCAGCAGTGGACTAGCGGTGAATGGATATGAGCAGTTCTTC

V: TRBV7-2
size: NA
D: NA
J: TRBJ1-5
CDR3: CASSLRRNSNQPQHF
DNA: TGTGCCAGCAGCTTAAGGCGGAACAGCAATCAGCCCCAGCATTTT

V: TRBV6-5
size: NA
D: TRBD2
J: TRBJ2-6
CDR3: CASRGSSGANVLTF
DNA: TGTGCCAGCCGCGGGAGCTCTGGGGCCAACGTCCTGACTTTC

V: TRBV28
size: NA
D: NA
J: TRBJ1-2
CDR3: CASSSDSRGLGYTF
DNA: TGTGCCAGCAGTTCGGACTCCAGGGGTTTAGGCTACACCTTC

V: TRBV14
size: NA
D: NA
J: TRBJ2-1
CDR3: CASSQDGPGVSYNEQFF
DNA: TGTGCCAGCAGCCAAGATGGTCCAGGTGTATCCTACAATGAGCAGTTCTTC

V: TRBV6-1
size: NA
D: TRBD1
J: TRBJ1-5
CDR3: CASSDNRGRQPQHF
DNA: TGTGCCAGCAGTGATAACAGGGGACGGCAGCCCCAGCATTTT

V: TRBV19
size: NA
D: NA
J: TRBJ1-6
CDR3: CASKLVKGLNSPLHF
DNA: TGTGCCAGCAAACTGGTAAAGGGGTTAAATTCACCCCTCCACTTT

V: TRBV5-6
size: NA
D: TRBD1
J: TRBJ2-1
CDR3: CASSDQGQGYNEQFF
DNA: TGTGCCAGCAGCGACCAGGGACAGGGGTACAATGAGCAGTTCTTC

V: TRBV7-2
size: NA
D: NA
J: TRBJ2-4
CDR3: CASSLGATTSQYF
DNA: TGTGCCAGCAGCTTAGGGGCCACCACCTCGCAGTACTTC

V: TRBV7-6
size: once
D: TRBD2
J: TRBJ2-1
CDR3: CASSLAPPLAGGDEQFF
DNA: TGTGCCAGCAGCTTAGCCCCTCCCCTAGCGGGGGGGGATGAGCAGTTCTTC

V: TRBV5-1
size: NA
D: TRBD2
J: TRBJ2-3
CDR3: CASSLALAVSSTDTQYF
DNA: TGCGCCAGCAGCTTGGCTCTAGCGGTCTCTAGCACAGATACGCAGTATTTT

V: TRBV27
size: once
D: NA
J: TRBJ1-2
CDR3: CASSHGNNYGYTF
DNA: TGTGCCAGCAGTCACGGGAACAACTATGGCTACACCTTC

V: TRBV4-3
size: NA
D: NA
J: TRBJ2-3
CDR3: CASSHLTEGEDTQYF
DNA: TGCGCCAGCAGCCATCTTACAGAGGGCGAAGATACGCAGTATTTT

V: TRBV15
size: NA
D: TRBD1
J: TRBJ2-7
CDR3: CATSSRQGGYEQYF
DNA: TGTGCCACCAGCAGCCGACAGGGGGGCTACGAGCAGTACTTC

V: TRBV19
size: few
D: NA
J: TRBJ1-1
CDR3: CATKWGVNTEAFF
DNA: TGTGCCACCAAGTGGGGGGTTAACACTGAAGCTTTCTTT

V: TRBV2
size: NA
D: TRBD1
J: TRBJ1-6
CDR3: CASSLSEGTGGNSPLHF
DNA: TGTGCCAGCAGTTTAAGTGAAGGGACAGGGGGAAATTCACCCCTCCACTTT

V: TRBV5-1
size: few
D: NA
J: TRBJ2-1
CDR3: CASSIDGGYNEQFF
DNA: TGCGCCAGCAGCATTGACGGGGGTTACAATGAGCAGTTCTTC

V: TRBV9
size: NA
D: TRBD2
J: TRBJ2-1
CDR3: CASSHRRGGGLSYNEQFF
DNA: TGTGCCAGCAGCCATCGCCGCGGGGGGGGATTGTCCTACAATGAGCAGTTCTTC

V: TRBV19
size: NA
D: TRBD1
J: TRBJ1-5
CDR3: CASRGTGGSQPQHF
DNA: TGTGCCAGCAGGGGGACAGGGGGCTCTCAGCCCCAGCATTTT

V: TRBV5-1
size: NA
D: TRBD1
J: TRBJ1-2
CDR3: CASSPELRTGDGYTF
DNA: TGCGCCAGCAGCCCTGAACTAAGGACAGGGGATGGCTACACCTTC

V: TRBV5-1
size: once
D: TRBD2
J: TRBJ2-7
CDR3: CASSLDLGGSTTNSYEQYF
DNA: TGCGCCAGCAGCTTGGATCTGGGCGGGAGCACCACAAACTCCTACGAGCAGTACTTC

V: TRBV4-3
size: NA
D: NA
J: TRBJ2-5
CDR3: CASSRQVYQETQYF
DNA: TGCGCCAGCAGCCGACAAGTCTACCAAGAGACCCAGTACTTC

V: TRBV5-4
size: few
D: TRBD2
J: TRBJ2-7
CDR3: CASSQGSGGYYEQYF
DNA: TGTGCCAGCAGCCAAGGGAGCGGGGGGTACTACGAGCAGTACTTC

V: TRBV15
size: NA
D: NA
J: TRBJ1-4
CDR3: CATSRGRNEKLFF
DNA: TGTGCCACCAGCAGAGGGAGAAATGAAAAACTGTTTTTT

V: TRBV4-2
size: once
D: TRBD1
J: TRBJ2-2
CDR3: CASSGGQERTGELFF
DNA: TGTGCCAGCAGCGGGGGACAGGAACGCACCGGGGAGCTGTTTTTT

V: TRBV4-1
size: NA
D: NA
J: TRBJ2-6
CDR3: CASSHQAFSGANVLTF
DNA: TGCGCCAGCAGCCACCAGGCCTTCTCTGGGGCCAACGTCCTGACTTTC

V: TRBV2
size: NA
D: NA
J: TRBJ2-5
CDR3: CASSENNPSQGKYF
DNA: TGTGCCAGCAGTGAAAACAATCCTAGCCAGGGGAAGTACTTC

V: TRBV6-5
size: NA
D: TRBD1
J: TRBJ1-1
CDR3: CASSYSRQGFGAFF
DNA: TGTGCCAGCAGTTACTCAAGACAGGGCTTTGGGGCTTTCTTT

V: TRBV6-1
size: NA
D: TRBD1
J: TRBJ2-5
CDR3: CASSPRTGLLETQYF
DNA: TGTGCCAGCAGTCCCCGGACAGGCCTGCTGGAGACCCAGTACTTC

V: TRBV30
size: once
D: TRBD1
J: TRBJ1-2
CDR3: CAWRGTGAGGYTF
DNA: TGTGCCTGGAGGGGGACAGGGGCCGGTGGCTACACCTTC

V: TRBV4-2
size: NA
D: TRBD2
J: TRBJ2-1
CDR3: CASSQEWAGDWTDEQFF
DNA: TGTGCCAGCAGCCAAGAATGGGCGGGGGATTGGACCGATGAGCAGTTCTTC

V: TRBV5-1
size: NA
D: NA
J: TRBJ2-2
CDR3: CASSSDMNTGELFF
DNA: TGCGCCAGCAGCTCTGACATGAACACCGGGGAGCTGTTTTTT

V: TRBV7-2
size: NA
D: NA
J: TRBJ1-6
CDR3: CASSAQYSPLHF
DNA: TGTGCCAGCAGCGCCCAGTATTCACCCCTCCACTTT

V: TRBV7-9
size: NA
D: NA
J: TRBJ2-7
CDR3: CASSLAGGLAYEQYF
DNA: TGTGCCAGCAGCTTAGCTGGGGGGTTGGCCTACGAGCAGTACTTC